This T cell receptor (beta chain) was retrieved from a study of shared clonotypes between healthy human individuals. Splitting of CD4+ cells produced CD45RA+ naive and CD45RA-negative memory subsets. The method was immunoSEQ multiplex PCR; TCRdb's version includes in-frame clones alone and lacks a portion of them. The repertoire includes roughly 1,100,000 clones, approximately 76% of them detected once, and around 1.5% sits in the top ten. Germline CDR1 LGHNT, CDR2 FRNRAP. This CDR3 contains 15 residues. Turning to this clone: A junction boundary mismatches the germline segment, possibly from a read error.

The sample consisted of memory CD4+ T cells sorted from blood. Regarding subset: CD45RA-negative fraction. The chain couples TRBV12-5 to TRBJ2-5; 10 nucleotides line up with TRBD2. The origin of this receptor is a man aged 18 to 30 in good health. The CDR3 loop is CASALGLAGEETQYF. In DNA form, the CDR3 reads TGTGCTAGTGCTTTGGGCCTAGCGGGAGAAGAGACCCAGTACTTC.